The rows below give T cell receptor beta chains drawn from one sample of a study of blood T cell repertoires in COVID-19. Here immunoSEQ multiplex PCR was the method, and the copy in TCRdb shows in-frame clones only, minus some. The sample has roughly 220,000 clones; 80% to 90% are singletons. The sequenced sample consisted of peripheral blood. The source is a woman of 80 years or more with COVID-19, enrolled during active disease. The CDR3 runs from the conserved cysteine through the conserved F or W.

J gene | V gene | CDR3 protein
TRBJ2-3 | TRBV6-4 | CASSSGTSVDTQYF
TRBJ1-1 | TRBV4-1 | CASSTRLGTGNTEAFF
TRBJ2-5 | TRBV24-1 | CATSDRSSGETQYF
TRBJ2-2 | TRBV7-2 | CASTLGRRQNTGELFF
TRBJ1-2 | TRBV28 | CAIGQNLNYGYTF
TRBJ2-7 | TRBV9 | CASSVGGQTYEQYF
TRBJ1-2 | TRBV2 | CASSGFTGIYGYTF
TRBJ1-1 | TRBV29-1 | CSGGTGAEAFF
TRBJ1-6 | TRBV10-3 | CAISTGAGNSPLHF
TRBJ1-2 | TRBV30 | CAWTRPPTAYYGYTF
TRBJ2-7 | TRBV27 | CASSPTGAYEQYF
TRBJ1-3 | TRBV7-9 | CASSLSGGAGNTIYF
TRBJ2-5 | TRBV7-2 | CASSLGLGQGLGETQYF
TRBJ1-2 | TRBV7-2 | CASSRRPANYGYTF
TRBJ1-1 | TRBV19 | CASSIVGGSEAFF
TRBJ2-2 | TRBV11-2 | CASSLLRDSSNTGELFF
TRBJ2-1 | TRBV4-1 | CASSQIGPQSVAFF
TRBJ2-7 | TRBV7-2 | CASSFIQEYEQYF
TRBJ1-2 | TRBV15 | CATSPRRGLNYGYTF
TRBJ1-1 | TRBV7-9 | CASSAQTGLVTEAFF
TRBJ2-6 | TRBV28 | CASSPRDSFSGANVLTF
TRBJ2-7 | TRBV11-2 | CASSEVGTGGPEQYF
TRBJ1-1 | TRBV3-1/TRBV3-2 | CASSQGQTDTEAFF
TRBJ2-7 | TRBV6-5 | CASSQRSEQYF
TRBJ2-7 | TRBV2 | CASSLTGRNEQYF
TRBJ2-4 | TRBV19 | CASSTRQGRGKNIQYF
TRBJ2-3 | TRBV3-1/TRBV3-2 | CASSQDLPGSRTDTQYF
TRBJ1-2 | TRBV5-6 | CASSRSGTGVGGYTF
TRBJ2-1 | TRBV19 | CASSIAGILYNEQFF
TRBJ1-5 | TRBV28 | CASSPSTGTNQPQHF
TRBJ2-1 | TRBV14 | CASSLPGLAAYNEQFF
TRBJ1-1 | TRBV2 | CASSVAGLTEAFF
TRBJ1-3 | TRBV5-5 | CASSFGTGFRNTIYF
TRBJ2-7 | TRBV18 | CASSPWTGSYEQYF
TRBJ2-5 | TRBV3-1/TRBV3-2 | CASSQEGGQETQYF
TRBJ1-2 | TRBV27 | CASRPRQFAYGYTF
TRBJ2-1 | TRBV28 | CASSPAGQGGLAGGLRQFF
TRBJ2-1 | TRBV11-1 | CASSRESINEQFF
TRBJ2-2 | TRBV18 | CASSPRTTTGELFF
TRBJ2-7 | TRBV7-9 | CASSPGAVREQYF
TRBJ1-2 | TRBV30 | CAWSMAGNNGYTF
TRBJ2-7 | TRBV5-4 | CASSLKTGVSYEQYF
TRBJ2-7 | TRBV3-1/TRBV3-2 | CASSSVGTGKGEQYF
TRBJ2-7 | TRBV27 | CASRGKSYEQYF
TRBJ1-2 | TRBV2 | CASSTETRQEHGYTF
TRBJ1-4 | TRBV5-1 | CASSLGQFNEKLFF
TRBJ2-6 | TRBV5-1 | CASSRTGGTGANVLTF
TRBJ2-7 | TRBV5-4 | CASSLVGGAGYEQYF
TRBJ1-6 | TRBV30 | CAWSVLGGLGNSPLHF
TRBJ1-6 | TRBV6-4 | CASGEGRNSPLHF
TRBJ1-4 | TRBV30 | CAWAYGTGTGNEKLFF
TRBJ2-7 | TRBV6-5 | CASSYQASGRVWEQYF
TRBJ2-1 | TRBV11-2 | CASSSTGGPNNEQFF
TRBJ1-1 | TRBV5-4 | CASSLEGQGKPFF
TRBJ1-2 | TRBV30 | CAWGTGWGYTF